This TCR beta chain is drawn from a study of T cells after yellow fever vaccination. Overall study context: Fractions of limited cellularity were prepared by means of SMART-Seq v4 Ultra Low Input.

TCRdb reprocessed the 5' RACE reads with MiXCR, giving one entry per CDR3 protein. In the table there are more than 65,000 distinct CDR3 sequences, 10% to 15% of which are singletons. CDR3 length equals 15 residues. Germline values: CDR1 MNHEY, CDR2 SVGAGI. Trimming stripped 2 bases from V and 4 bases from J, with 9 bases between. General observations from the study: Sorted repertoires could include abundant contaminating clonotypes from bulk cells. By day 5 rather than day 15, the secondary response had peaked, though it was weaker. Only a minor proportion of clonotypes was detected across both CD4 and CD8 compartments.

The TCR comes from a man aged 18 to 30 who received the YFV17D yellow fever vaccine. The material was CD8+ T cells not binding an NS4B(214-222) dextramer, sorted from PBMCs, obtained 21 days after the first yellow fever vaccination. The genes are TRBV6-5 and TRBJ2-6, with D unclear. CDR3 protein: CASSYGVSGANVLTF. CDR3 bases: TGTGCCAGCAGTTACGGTGTGTCCGGGGCCAACGTCCTGACTTTC.